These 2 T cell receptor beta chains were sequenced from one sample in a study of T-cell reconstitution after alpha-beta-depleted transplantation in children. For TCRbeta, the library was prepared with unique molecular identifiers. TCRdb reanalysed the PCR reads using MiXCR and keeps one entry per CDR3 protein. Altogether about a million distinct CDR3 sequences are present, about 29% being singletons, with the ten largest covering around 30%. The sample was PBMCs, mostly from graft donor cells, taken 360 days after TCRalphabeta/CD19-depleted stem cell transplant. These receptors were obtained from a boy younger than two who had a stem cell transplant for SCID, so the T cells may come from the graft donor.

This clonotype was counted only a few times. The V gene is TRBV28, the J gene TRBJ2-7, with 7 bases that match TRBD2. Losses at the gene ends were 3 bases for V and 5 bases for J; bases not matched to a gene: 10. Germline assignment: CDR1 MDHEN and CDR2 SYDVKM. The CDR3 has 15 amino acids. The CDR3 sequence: CASSFNWRETNEQYF. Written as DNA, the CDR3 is TGTGCCAGCAGTTTTAATTGGCGGGAGACGAACGAGCAGTACTTC.

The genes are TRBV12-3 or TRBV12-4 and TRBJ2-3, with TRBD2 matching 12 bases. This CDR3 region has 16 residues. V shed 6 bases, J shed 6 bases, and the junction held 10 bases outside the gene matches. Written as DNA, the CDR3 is TGTGCCAGCAGACCGAATCTAGCGGGGGGGAAGGATACGCAGTATTTT. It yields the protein CASRPNLAGGKDTQYF.